The rows below give T cell receptor beta chains drawn from one sample of a study of blood T cell repertoires in COVID-19. This table comes from immunoSEQ multiplex PCR, and its TCRdb copy is limited to in-frame clones, with some not included. Of under 250,000 clones in the sample, roughly 88% are singletons; the top ten hold 9% to 15%. The sample comprised peripheral blood. The origin of the receptors is an elderly man with acute or convalescent COVID-19. Each CDR3 is given with its conserved first and last residue. The D gene is left open where the match is weak. Part of the rows lack a size; the others show once, few, many or a class for expanded clones.

.	.	TRBV3-1/TRBV3-2	TRBJ1-2	CASGGGTGYTF	TGTGCCAGCGGCGGAGGCACCGGCTACACCTTC
.	.	TRBV7-8	TRBJ1-1	CASSLVDSTEAFF	TGTGCCAGCAGCTTAGTGGACAGTACTGAAGCTTTCTTT
.	.	TRBV5-4	TRBJ1-5	CASSSGGLNQPQHF	TGTGCCAGCAGCTCGGGGGGCCTCAATCAGCCCCAGCATTTT
TRBD1	few	TRBV28	TRBJ1-2	CATPQGRTGVGGYTF	TGTGCCACCCCCCAAGGCCGGACAGGGGTGGGTGGCTACACCTTC
TRBD2	.	TRBV6-5	TRBJ2-7	CASGTSYEQYF	TGTGCTAGCGGGACATCCTACGAGCAGTACTTC
TRBD1	.	TRBV2	TRBJ1-1	CASRPLGQGGFSEAFF	TGTGCCAGCAGACCTTTAGGACAGGGCGGGTTTTCTGAAGCTTTCTTT
TRBD1	.	TRBV27	TRBJ1-1	CASSSRPGQGAYAFF	TGTGCCAGCAGTAGCAGACCGGGACAGGGGGCTTACGCTTTCTTT
.	.	TRBV4-1	TRBJ2-3	CASSQDGGGTDTQYF	TGCGCCAGCAGCCAAGATGGGGGCGGTACAGATACGCAGTATTTT
.	few	TRBV28	TRBJ1-2	CASIGGGNYGYTF	TGTGCCAGCATAGGGGGAGGGAACTATGGCTACACCTTC
TRBD1	.	TRBV28	TRBJ1-2	CASKTSGQGAGYTF	TGTGCCAGCAAAACGTCGGGACAGGGTGCTGGCTACACCTTC
TRBD1	.	TRBV5-6	TRBJ2-1	CASSFPGQGLHEQFF	TGTGCCAGCAGCTTCCCCGGACAGGGGCTCCATGAGCAGTTCTTC
.	.	TRBV7-2	TRBJ1-3	CASSLVPVGNTIYF	TGTGCCAGCAGCTTAGTGCCGGTCGGAAACACCATATATTTT
.	.	TRBV7-9	TRBJ1-4	CASSLAEGVGEKLFF	TGTGCCAGCAGCTTAGCGGAGGGTGTCGGTGAAAAACTGTTTTTT
TRBD1	.	TRBV19	TRBJ1-1	CASSIVSTGPTEAFF	TGTGCCAGTAGTATAGTCTCGACAGGGCCCACTGAAGCTTTCTTT
.	few	TRBV3-1/TRBV3-2	TRBJ1-3	CASSQGGGGSGNTIYF	TGTGCCAGCAGCCAGGGTGGGGGGGGCTCTGGAAACACCATATATTTT
.	.	TRBV5-4	TRBJ2-2	CASSGDSLVGGELFF	TGTGCCAGCAGCGGGGACTCCCTCGTAGGCGGGGAGCTGTTTTTT
TRBD1	.	TRBV4-2	TRBJ2-7	CASSQGQGDYEQYF	TGTGCCAGCAGCCAAGGACAGGGGGACTACGAGCAGTACTTC
.	.	TRBV3-1/TRBV3-2	TRBJ1-1	CASSLTGGSSEAFF	TGTGCCAGCAGCCTAACGGGGGGCTCTAGTGAAGCTTTCTTT
.	.	TRBV6-5	TRBJ2-7	CASRDSSYEQYF	TGTGCCAGCAGGGACAGCTCCTACGAGCAGTACTTC
.	.	TRBV4-3	TRBJ2-1	CASSQVGAEQFF	TGCGCCAGCAGCCAAGTGGGGGCTGAGCAGTTCTTC
TRBD1	.	TRBV6-5	TRBJ1-1	CASTLNRGLNTEAFF	TGTGCCAGCACCCTTAACAGGGGGCTGAACACTGAAGCTTTCTTT
.	.	TRBV5-1	TRBJ2-1	CASRDSQGNRYNEQFF	TGCGCCAGCAGAGATAGCCAGGGTAATCGCTACAATGAGCAGTTCTTC
.	.	TRBV27	TRBJ1-6	CASSLRVNSPLHF	TGTGCCAGCAGTTTGCGAGTAAATTCACCCCTCCACTTT
TRBD1	.	TRBV28	TRBJ1-4	CASSLDRGGTNEKLFF	TGTGCCAGCAGTTTAGACAGGGGCGGAACTAATGAAAAACTGTTTTTT
.	.	TRBV3-1/TRBV3-2	TRBJ1-2	CASSQPRTVGGYGYTF	TGTGCCAGCAGCCAACCCCGGACAGTAGGGGGCTATGGCTACACCTTC
TRBD1	few	TRBV3-1/TRBV3-2	TRBJ2-7	CASSQTEGQLYF	TGTGCCAGCAGCCAAACTGAGGGACAGCTGTACTTC
TRBD2	.	TRBV6-2/TRBV6-3	TRBJ2-2	CASSYAAGGPGTGELFF	TGTGCCAGCAGTTACGCCGCGGGAGGGCCGGGTACCGGGGAGCTGTTTTTT
.	once	TRBV11-1	TRBJ1-2	CASAASFGYTF	TGTGCCAGCGCCGCAAGCTTTGGCTACACCTTC
.	.	TRBV4-2	TRBJ1-4	CASSQGGEANEKLFF	TGTGCCAGCAGCCAAGGGGGGGAGGCCAATGAAAAACTGTTTTTT
.	.	TRBV4-1	TRBJ1-2	CASSQVQGPLGGYTF	TGCGCCAGCAGCCAAGTCCAGGGGCCCTTGGGGGGCTACACCTTC
TRBD2	.	TRBV30	TRBJ2-3	CAWSKTSGPSTDTQYF	TGTGCCTGGAGTAAAACTAGCGGCCCTAGCACAGATACGCAGTATTTT
TRBD1	.	TRBV2	TRBJ1-5	CASSPQGPAHQPQHF	TGTGCCAGCAGCCCACAGGGGCCCGCTCATCAGCCCCAGCATTTT
.	.	TRBV2	TRBJ1-1	CASRDRDYTEAFF	TGTGCCAGCAGAGATAGGGACTACACTGAAGCTTTCTTT
.	once	TRBV5-4	TRBJ1-2	CASSLGGAGVTFYGYTF	TGTGCCAGCAGCTTGGGTGGAGCGGGTGTGACTTTCTATGGCTACACCTTC
.	once	TRBV20-1	TRBJ1-1	CSARVTGEAFF	TGCAGTGCTAGAGTAACAGGGGAAGCTTTCTTT
TRBD1	once	TRBV19	TRBJ2-6	CASRQGLSGANVLTF	TGTGCCAGTAGACAGGGGCTATCTGGGGCCAACGTCCTGACTTTC
.	.	TRBV2	TRBJ1-4	CASSEFRIITGPNEKLFF	TGTGCCAGCAGTGAATTCAGGATAATCACAGGGCCGAATGAAAAACTGTTTTTT
.	.	TRBV5-1	TRBJ2-7	CASSLLQQGEQYF	TGCGCCAGCAGCTTATTACAACAGGGAGAGCAGTACTTC
.	.	TRBV6-2/TRBV6-3	TRBJ1-1	CASSLDPRRTYEAFF	TGTGCCAGCAGTCTAGATCCACGTCGGACTTATGAAGCTTTCTTT
.	once	TRBV11-2	TRBJ1-2	CASSFSPAPAGF	TGTGCCAGCAGCTTCTCCCCGGCCCCGGCGGGATTC
.	.	TRBV10-3	TRBJ2-7	CAIWAGQISSYEQYF	TGTGCCATCTGGGCGGGACAGATTAGCTCCTACGAGCAGTACTTC
.	.	TRBV19	TRBJ1-3	CASTDHRHLGNTIYF	TGTGCCAGTACCGACCACAGGCACCTTGGAAACACCATATATTTT
TRBD1	.	TRBV3-1/TRBV3-2	TRBJ1-1	CASSRPTGLSGTEAFF	TGTGCCAGCAGCCGACCGACAGGGCTGTCGGGAACTGAAGCTTTCTTT
TRBD2	.	TRBV3-1/TRBV3-2	TRBJ2-7	CASSPGAGTSSYF	TGTGCCAGCAGCCCGGGGGCAGGGACTAGTTCGTACTTC
TRBD1	.	TRBV5-1	TRBJ2-5	CASSSGTGVVETQYF	TGCGCCAGCAGCTCCGGGACAGGGGTTGTCGAGACCCAGTACTTC
.	.	TRBV2	TRBJ1-1	CASIIQGKFTEAFF	TGTGCCAGCATTATACAGGGAAAATTCACTGAAGCTTTCTTT
.	.	TRBV29-1	TRBJ1-2	CSAEGYTF	TGCAGCGCCGAGGGCTACACCTTC
TRBD2	.	TRBV7-2	TRBJ2-1	CASSRTSGNEQFF	TGTGCCAGCAGCAGGACTAGCGGAAATGAGCAGTTCTTC
.	.	TRBV13	TRBJ1-6	CASSFQGRDSPLHF	TGTGCCAGCAGCTTTCAGGGTAGGGATTCACCCCTCCACTTT
.	.	TRBV6-5	TRBJ2-2	CASARGGATGELFF	TGTGCCAGCGCGAGGGGGGGGGCGACCGGGGAGCTGTTTTTT
.	.	TRBV5-1	TRBJ1-4	CASSPGGNTNEKLFF	TGCGCCAGCAGCCCCGGAGGGAATACTAATGAAAAACTGTTTTTT